This is a list of T cell receptor beta chains from one sample in a study of CD8+ T cells in alopecia areata. Sequenced by immunoSEQ multiplex PCR; TCRdb stores in-frame clones only, minus some. The data show some 190,000 clones, roughly 60% seen once. The material sequenced was CD4+ T cells sorted from blood, taken at week 24, from a patient treated with tofacitinib. These receptors were taken from a human donor with alopecia areata. The CDR3 runs from the conserved cysteine through the conserved F or W. The D gene is left open where the match is weak. Size is omitted from some rows. Given values are once, few, many or a class for expanded clones.

v_gene	d_gene	j_gene	abundance	CDR3nt	CDR3aa
TRBV7-9	TRBD1	TRBJ1-5	once	TGTGCCAGCAGCTTAGAGACAGGGACTAATCAGCCCCAGCATTTT	CASSLETGTNQPQHF
TRBV2	-	TRBJ1-2	few	TGTGCCAGCAGTGCCGCGCGGGGTCGCTACACCTTC	CASSAARGRYTF
TRBV5-6	-	TRBJ1-2	-	TGTGCCAGCAGCTTCGTCGTCGGCAGTCTGAGTTATGGCTACACCTTC	CASSFVVGSLSYGYTF
TRBV11-3	-	TRBJ2-3	-	TGTGCCAGCAGCTTAGGCGGTTACACAGATACGCAGTATTTT	CASSLGGYTDTQYF
TRBV11-3	-	TRBJ2-1	-	TGTGCCAGCTCAAACCCCCTGGGTCCCTACAATGAGCAGTTCTTC	CASSNPLGPYNEQFF
TRBV10-3	TRBD1	TRBJ1-2	few	TGTGCCATCAGCCCCCGGGACAGGGGAGGAGGCTACACCTTC	CAISPRDRGGGYTF
TRBV4-3	-	TRBJ2-1	-	TGCGCCAGCAGCCAAGTTTACGGGGTTGAGCAGTTCTTC	CASSQVYGVEQFF
TRBV6-1	-	TRBJ1-2	-	TGTGCCAGCAGTGAATGGGTTAGCTATGGCTACACCTTC	CASSEWVSYGYTF
TRBV10-3	TRBD2	TRBJ2-1	-	TGTGCCATCAGTGAGGCGGCACTAGCGGGGTTGAATGAGCAGTTCTTC	CAISEAALAGLNEQFF
TRBV29-1	-	TRBJ1-1	few	TGCAGCGTTGACCTGACGGGGAACACTGAAGCTTTCTTT	CSVDLTGNTEAFF
TRBV28	-	TRBJ2-7	-	TGTGCCAGCAGTAGAAAACAGGGATACATCTACGAGCAGTACTTC	CASSRKQGYIYEQYF
TRBV7-3	-	TRBJ2-5	few	TGTGCCAGCAGCCCCCAGGGCCAGGGCGTAGGAGAGACCCAGTACTTC	CASSPQGQGVGETQYF
TRBV27	TRBD1	TRBJ1-6	once	TGTGCCAGCAGTCCCGACAGGGCAGGTTCACCCCTCCACTTT	CASSPDRAGSPLHF
TRBV29-1	TRBD1	TRBJ2-6	few	TGCAGCGCTATGACAGGGAGCTCTGGGGCCAACGTCCTGACTTTC	CSAMTGSSGANVLTF
TRBV18	TRBD1	TRBJ1-5	-	TGTGCCAGCTCAGGATCGACAGGGCCAAGCAATCAGCCCCAGCATTTT	CASSGSTGPSNQPQHF
TRBV9	-	TRBJ1-1	-	TGTGCCAGCAGCGCCGACATATACGCTGAAGCTTTCTTT	CASSADIYAEAFF
TRBV11-2	TRBD1	TRBJ1-6	-	TGTGCCAGCAGCCCCGGGACAGGGCGGGGGTCACCCCTCCACTTT	CASSPGTGRGSPLHF
TRBV29-1	-	TRBJ1-1	few	TGCAGCGTGGTTACAGGAGAAGCTTTCTTT	CSVVTGEAFF
TRBV25-1	-	TRBJ2-7	-	TGTGCCAGCAGTGAATGGGGGAGGAGCTACGAGCAGTACTTC	CASSEWGRSYEQYF
TRBV7-3	-	TRBJ2-3	-	TGTGCCAGCAGCCCAGTCGGGGGGCCTTCAGATACGCAGTATTTT	CASSPVGGPSDTQYF
TRBV2	TRBD1	TRBJ1-5	-	TGTGCCAGCACCGTTGGACAGGGAGGCAATCAGCCCCAGCATTTT	CASTVGQGGNQPQHF
TRBV29-1	-	TRBJ1-2	-	TGCAGCGTTGACGGGCCTGGTGGCTACACCTTC	CSVDGPGGYTF
TRBV7-9	-	TRBJ2-7	once	TGTGCCAGCAGCTTAGTAGGCTACGAGCAGTACTTC	CASSLVGYEQYF
TRBV2	TRBD1	TRBJ2-7	few	TGTGCCAGCAGCCAACTACTGACCTTGGACAGGGGGAGCTACGAGCAGTACTTC	CASSQLLTLDRGSYEQYF
TRBV7-2	-	TRBJ2-7	-	TGTGCCAGCAGCCCGGCCTACTACGAGCAGTACTTC	CASSPAYYEQYF
TRBV29-1	-	TRBJ2-7	-	TGCAGCGTTGAGGTCCGGGATCCCCTACGTGAGCAGTACTTC	CSVEVRDPLREQYF
TRBV13	-	TRBJ1-6	few	TGTGCCAGCAGCTTGAACGATTCACCCCTCCACTTT	CASSLNDSPLHF
TRBV9	-	TRBJ1-1	-	TGTGCCAGCAGCCCATTTCTTGGGAACACTGAAGCTTTCTTT	CASSPFLGNTEAFF
TRBV5-6	-	TRBJ1-1	-	TGTGCCAGCAGTCATGAGGTGAACACTGAAGCTTTCTTT	CASSHEVNTEAFF
TRBV9	TRBD1	TRBJ1-6	few	TGTGCCAGCAGCCCGACAGGGGCCAATTCACCCCTCCACTTT	CASSPTGANSPLHF
TRBV6-1	TRBD1	TRBJ2-7	-	TGTGCCAGCATCCTGACAGGGTCGGCCTACGAGCAGTACTTC	CASILTGSAYEQYF
TRBV6-6	-	TRBJ1-3	few	TGTGCCAGCAGGGGATTGGTTGCTGGAAACACCATATATTTT	CASRGLVAGNTIYF
TRBV11-3	-	TRBJ1-6	-	TGTGCCAGCACCCCGAGGCGCAGGGATTCACCCCTCCACTTT	CASTPRRRDSPLHF
TRBV30	TRBD1	TRBJ1-5	-	TGTGCCTGGTCCAGGGGGGTCGATCAGCCCCAGCATTTT	CAWSRGVDQPQHF
TRBV7-9	-	TRBJ1-1	few	TGTGCCAGCAGCTTACAGGGCGGAGGCACTGAAGCTTTCTTT	CASSLQGGGTEAFF
TRBV29-1	-	TRBJ1-1	few	TGCAGCGTTGGTCTGGGGGCGCGTACTGAAGCTTTCTTT	CSVGLGARTEAFF
TRBV18	TRBD2	TRBJ2-5	-	TGTGCCAGCTCACCACCGCTAGCGGGGGGCCGAGAGACCCAGTACTTC	CASSPPLAGGRETQYF
TRBV9	-	TRBJ2-1	once	TGTGCCAGCAGCGTACTGTACAATGAGCAGTTCTTC	CASSVLYNEQFF
TRBV4-3	TRBD2	TRBJ2-7	-	TGCGCCAGCAGCCAAGATAGAAGCGGGACCCCTTACGAGCAGTACTTC	CASSQDRSGTPYEQYF
TRBV7-2	TRBD2	TRBJ2-3	-	TGTGCCAGCCAGACTAGCGGGGGGTCAGATACGCAGTATTTT	CASQTSGGSDTQYF
TRBV5-1	-	TRBJ1-4	-	TGCGCCAGCAGCTTGGCTCAACAGGAAAAACTGTTTTTT	CASSLAQQEKLFF
TRBV25-1	-	TRBJ1-2	-	TGTGCCAGCAGTGCGTTCTCCGGGACGGGATACTATGGCTACACCTTC	CASSAFSGTGYYGYTF
TRBV7-7	-	TRBJ2-5	-	TGTGCCAGCAGCCTAAGGGGTAGCATGGAAGAGACCCAGTACTTC	CASSLRGSMEETQYF
TRBV4-2	-	TRBJ1-1	-	TGTGCCAGCAGCCAAGAGCCGGGGCAGAACACTGAAGCTTTCTTT	CASSQEPGQNTEAFF
TRBV18	-	TRBJ2-7	-	TGTGCCAGCTCGGGGGACCTCCCCTACGAGCAGTACTTC	CASSGDLPYEQYF
TRBV4-3	-	TRBJ1-4	-	TGCGCCAGCAGCCAAGATTCCCTTTTTGGAGGGCGTAATGAAAAACTGTTTTTT	CASSQDSLFGGRNEKLFF
TRBV11-2	TRBD1	TRBJ2-1	-	TGTGCCAGCATCACCGGGACAGGGGTCCAGGGTGAGCAGTTCTTC	CASITGTGVQGEQFF
TRBV15	-	TRBJ1-2	-	TGTGCCACCAGCAGAGGTGCTGGCTACACCTTC	CATSRGAGYTF
TRBV7-8	TRBD2	TRBJ2-3	few	TGTGCCAGCAGCTTAACGGGTAGCGGGGGGTCCACAGATACGCAGTATTTT	CASSLTGSGGSTDTQYF
TRBV29-1	TRBD1	TRBJ2-7	-	TGCAGCGTTCGCTCAGGGGACAGGGGACTCTACGAGCAGTACTTC	CSVRSGDRGLYEQYF
TRBV4-3	-	TRBJ2-2	few	TGCGCCAGCAGCCAAGATAACGTCCTCACCCCCACCGGGGAGCTGTTTTTT	CASSQDNVLTPTGELFF
TRBV2	TRBD1	TRBJ2-3	-	TGTGCCAGGGGGACAGGCGGGATAACAGATACGCAGTATTTT	CARGTGGITDTQYF
TRBV7-2	-	TRBJ2-1	few	TGTGCCAGCGGGCCTTTTAGCGGCTACAATGAGCAGTTCTTC	CASGPFSGYNEQFF
TRBV7-3	-	TRBJ1-2	few	TGTGCCAGCAGCCAACAGGGCTTCGGTGGCTACACCTTC	CASSQQGFGGYTF
TRBV2	-	TRBJ1-5	-	TGTGCCAGCAGTGGCCCCACAGGTAGCAATCAGCCCCAGCATTTT	CASSGPTGSNQPQHF